This T cell receptor beta chain originates from a study of blood T cell repertoires in COVID-19. Study-wide context: Acute and convalescent COVID-19 specimens originated in the United States, Italy and Spain. Sources were T cells, B-cell-depleted T cells, or PBMCs; the material itself was cDNA or gDNA.

Original analysis: Estimation of nucleated cell counts was performed using reference gene primer amplification. Profiled with immunoSEQ multiplex PCR; TCRdb holds only in-frame clones, not every one. Clonal size and the V and J genes are those of that table, whereas D and trimming came from the DNA. The profile shows around 130,000 clones, 75% to 90% of them singletons. The CDR3 consists of 13 residues. The germline gives CDR1 SGDLS, CDR2 YYNGEE. Trimming took off 4 bases at V and 2 bases at J, with 9 bases between the two ends. This chain joins TRBV9 and TRBJ1-2; D remains unclear. Sequencing used peripheral blood. The clonotype originates from a human donor in a cohort sampled during active COVID-19. CDR3 nucleotides: TGTGCCAGCAGCCCTCTCCGGAACTATGGCTACACCTTC. This encodes CASSPLRNYGYTF.